Each of the 10 T cell receptor beta chains below was sequenced from the same sample in a study of molecular identifiers for immune sequencing clone quantification. MiXCR, applied by TCRdb to the PCR reads, yields one record per CDR3 protein. The sample shows about 510,000 distinct CDR3 sequences, about a fifth of them seen only once. Source material: naive CD8+ T cells from blood, with Jurkat cell RNA spiked in. The subset here: FACS-sorted CD8+CD4-CCR7+CD45RA+ naive T cells. These receptors all come from a human donor in good health. Some libraries in this study had Jurkat cell RNA spiked in.

This clonotype was seen many times. The CDR3 loop is CASSQDRGQGRSYEQYF. The CDR3 DNA follows: TGCGCCAGCAGCCAAGATAGGGGACAGGGTCGCTCCTACGAGCAGTACTTC. The V call is TRBV4-3, the J call TRBJ2-7; the match to TRBD1 covers 9 bases. This CDR3 has 17 amino acids. The V and J ends lost 0 bases and 0 bases, in that order; junction bases with no gene match: 6. From germline, CDR1 is LGHNA and CDR2 YSLEER.

This clonotype showed up just a few times. One base away lies a much larger clone, so this may be a sequencing read error. This chain uses TRBV29-1 with TRBJ2-2, with TRBD1 matching over 7 bases. This CDR3 has 16 amino acids. Germline V lookup: CDR1 SQVTM, CDR2 ANQGSEA. The V segment lost 4 bases and the J segment 0 bases; nucleotides outside the gene matches: 8. The CDR3 DNA is TGCAGCGTTGGAGATGGAGACAGGGCGAACACCGGGGAGCTGTTTTTT. This codes for CSVGDGDRANTGELFF.

A word on this clonotype: A much larger clone sits a single nucleotide away, making a read error possible. V gene TRBV4-3 combines with J gene TRBJ1-1; D uncertain. V lost 0 bases, J lost 0 bases, and 8 bases lay in between. Germline V lookup: CDR1 LGHNA, CDR2 YSLEER. The CDR3 loop spans 15 amino acids. CDR3 amino acids: CASSQDMAMNTEAFF. The CDR3 bases are TGCGCCAGCAGCCAAGATATGGCAATGAACACTGAAGCTTTCTTT.

Many counts were recorded for this clonotype. The J gene is TRBJ1-2, the V gene TRBV27; D may be TRBD1 (6 bases). Trimming left V 6 bases short and J 2 bases short, with 13 bases between. Germline V gene sequence: CDR1 MNHEY, CDR2 SMNVEV (reference sequence). The length of the CDR3 is 14 residues. CDR3 coding DNA: TGTGCCAGCAGCCCAACAGGGCAAAACTATGGCTACACCTTC. Translated, it gives CASSPTGQNYGYTF.

The table lists this clonotype with many counts. The V gene is TRBV7-8, the J gene TRBJ1-1; 8 bases are a match to TRBD1. The CDR3 loop spans 15 amino acids. CDR1 and CDR2 (germline): SGHVS, FQNEAQ. Losses at the gene ends were 4 bases for V and 5 bases for J; bases not matched to a gene: 9. The CDR3 coding sequence is TGTGCCAGCAGCTACGCAGGGGGCCGGGGGACTGAAGCTTTCTTT. Its protein is CASSYAGGRGTEAFF.

There are many counts of this clonotype. CDR3 coding DNA: TGTGCCTCCATGGAGGTACAAGAGACCCAGTACTTC. Its translation: CASMEVQETQYF. The chain links TRBV28 to TRBJ2-5; D perhaps matches TRBD2 (5 bases). CDR1 and CDR2 (germline): MDHEN, SYDVKM. V lost 11 bases and J lost 2, with 12 bases in between. The CDR3 spans 12 residues.

In its sample, this clonotype was seen a few times. This chain links TRBV12-3 or TRBV12-4 with TRBJ2-1; perhaps TRBD2 as D (5 bases). CDR3 size: 14 residues. V dropped 3 bases and J dropped 5 bases, with 11 bases sitting between them. This CDR3 reads CASSFWGANNEQFF. CDR3 DNA sequence: TGTGCCAGCAGTTTTTGGGGAGCTAACAATGAGCAGTTCTTC.

As concerns this clonotype: A much larger clone lies one base from this, so it may be a read error. This chain uses TRBV24-1 with TRBJ2-1, with 7 bases lining up with TRBD2. CDR3 length equals 13 residues. After removal of 11 bases from V and 5 bases from J, the junction contained 8 bases not matched to a gene. CDR1 and CDR2 (germline): KGHDR, SFDVKD. CDR3 residues: CAITAGVNNEQFF. The DNA of the CDR3 is TGTGCCATCACGGCGGGAGTAAACAATGAGCAGTTCTTC.

Remarks on this clonotype: An end of the junction does not agree with germline; a read error may underlie this. CDR3: CTTSRDSPLRQPQETQYF. The CDR3 DNA follows: TGTACCACCAGCAGAGATTCCCCTCTTAGACAGCCACAAGAGACCCAGTACTTC. The V call is TRBV15, the J call TRBJ2-5, with a possible D match to TRBD1 (5 bases). Looked up from germline, CDR1 is LNHNV and CDR2 is YYDKDF (reference sequence). This CDR3 is built from 18 residues.

The table lists this clonotype with a few counts. This chain links TRBV20-1 with TRBJ2-7; 7 nucleotides align to TRBD1. Germline-derived CDR1 and CDR2 are DFQATT and SNEGSKA (reference sequence). The CDR3 runs to 16 residues. The junction had 8 bases not matched to a gene; V was cut back by 0 bases and J by 0 bases. This chain's CDR3 is CSARDTDRASSYEQYF. The CDR3 coding sequence is TGCAGTGCTAGAGATACCGACAGGGCCAGCTCCTACGAGCAGTACTTC.